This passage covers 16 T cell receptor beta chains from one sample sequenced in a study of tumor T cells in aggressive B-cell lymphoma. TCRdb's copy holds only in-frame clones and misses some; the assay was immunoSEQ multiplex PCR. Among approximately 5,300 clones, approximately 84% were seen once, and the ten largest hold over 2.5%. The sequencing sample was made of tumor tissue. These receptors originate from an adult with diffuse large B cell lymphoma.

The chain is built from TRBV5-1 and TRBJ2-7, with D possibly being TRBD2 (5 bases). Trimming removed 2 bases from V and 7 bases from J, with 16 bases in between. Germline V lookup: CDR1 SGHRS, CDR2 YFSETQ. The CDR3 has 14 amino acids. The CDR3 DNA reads TGCGCCAGCAGCTTAACCAACGGGGTTCGGGAGCAGTACTTC. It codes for CASSLTNGVREQYF.

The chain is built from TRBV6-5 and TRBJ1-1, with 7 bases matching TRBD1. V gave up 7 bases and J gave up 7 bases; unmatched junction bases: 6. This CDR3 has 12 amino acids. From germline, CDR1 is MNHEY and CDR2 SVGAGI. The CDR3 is CASTRTGYEAFF. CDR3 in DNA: TGTGCCAGCACAAGGACAGGCTATGAAGCTTTCTTT.

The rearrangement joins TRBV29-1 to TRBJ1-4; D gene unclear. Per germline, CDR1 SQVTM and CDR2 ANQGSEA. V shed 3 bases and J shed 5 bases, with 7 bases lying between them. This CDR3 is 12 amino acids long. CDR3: CSVDSENEKLFF. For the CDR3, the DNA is TGCAGCGTTGATAGTGAGAATGAAAAACTGTTTTTT.

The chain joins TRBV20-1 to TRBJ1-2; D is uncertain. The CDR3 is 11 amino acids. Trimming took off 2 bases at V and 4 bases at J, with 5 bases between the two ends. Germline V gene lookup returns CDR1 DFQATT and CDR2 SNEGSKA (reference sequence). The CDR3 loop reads CSARTRYGYTF. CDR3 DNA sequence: TGCAGTGCTAGAACTCGCTATGGCTACACCTTC.

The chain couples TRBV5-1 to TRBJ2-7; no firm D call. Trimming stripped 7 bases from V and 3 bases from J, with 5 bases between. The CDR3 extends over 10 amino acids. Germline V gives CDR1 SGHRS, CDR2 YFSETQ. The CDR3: CASYGYEQYF. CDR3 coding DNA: TGCGCCAGCTACGGCTACGAGCAGTACTTC.

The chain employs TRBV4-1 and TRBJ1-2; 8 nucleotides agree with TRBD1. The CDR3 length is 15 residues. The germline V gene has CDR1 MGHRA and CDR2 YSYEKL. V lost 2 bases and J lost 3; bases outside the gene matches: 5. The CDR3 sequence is CASSQFTGGHYGYTF. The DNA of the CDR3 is TGCGCCAGCAGCCAATTTACAGGGGGGCACTATGGCTACACCTTC.

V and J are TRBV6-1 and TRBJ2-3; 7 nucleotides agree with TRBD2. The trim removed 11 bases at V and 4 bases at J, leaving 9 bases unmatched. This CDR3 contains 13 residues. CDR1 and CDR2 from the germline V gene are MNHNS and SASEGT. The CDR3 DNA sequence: TGTGCCGCGGGACTAACGACCCCAGATACGCAGTATTTT. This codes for CAAGLTTPDTQYF.

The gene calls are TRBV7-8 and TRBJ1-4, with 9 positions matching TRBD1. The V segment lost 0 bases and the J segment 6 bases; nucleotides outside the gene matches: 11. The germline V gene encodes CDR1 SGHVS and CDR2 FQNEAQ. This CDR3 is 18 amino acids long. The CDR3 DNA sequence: TGTGCCAGCAGCTTAGCGTATCCATTGAGACAGGGGGATGAAAAACTGTTTTTT. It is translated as CASSLAYPLRQGDEKLFF. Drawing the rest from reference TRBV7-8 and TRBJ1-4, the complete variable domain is GAGVSQSPRYKVAKRGQDVALRCDPISGHVSLFWYQQALGQGPEFLTYFQNEAQLDKSGLPSDRFFAERPEGSVSTLKIQRTQQEDSAVYLCASSLAYPLRQGDEKLFFGSGTQLSVL.

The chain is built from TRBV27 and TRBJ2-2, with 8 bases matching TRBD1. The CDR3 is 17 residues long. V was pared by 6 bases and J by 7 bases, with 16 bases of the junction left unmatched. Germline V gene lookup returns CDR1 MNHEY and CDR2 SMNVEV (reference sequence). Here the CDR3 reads CASRAVSAGGVIGELFF. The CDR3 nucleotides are TGTGCCAGCAGGGCGGTGTCGGCAGGGGGCGTAATCGGGGAGCTGTTTTTT.

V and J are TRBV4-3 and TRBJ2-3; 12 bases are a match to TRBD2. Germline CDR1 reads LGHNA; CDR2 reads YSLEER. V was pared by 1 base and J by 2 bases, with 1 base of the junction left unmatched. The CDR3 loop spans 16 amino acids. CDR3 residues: CASSQGLAGVTDTQYF. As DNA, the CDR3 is TGCGCCAGCAGCCAAGGACTAGCGGGGGTCACAGATACGCAGTATTTT.

CDR3 sequence reads: CASSLALGQPTNEQYF. CDR3 bases: TGTGCCAGCAGCTTAGCGCTGGGCCAGCCTACCAACGAGCAGTACTTC. V usage is TRBV7-2 and J usage is TRBJ2-7; unclear D gene. Trimming pared 0 bases from V and 5 bases from J, leaving 17 bases between. CDR3 length equals 16 residues. CDR1 is SGHTA and CDR2 is FQGNSA in the germline V gene.

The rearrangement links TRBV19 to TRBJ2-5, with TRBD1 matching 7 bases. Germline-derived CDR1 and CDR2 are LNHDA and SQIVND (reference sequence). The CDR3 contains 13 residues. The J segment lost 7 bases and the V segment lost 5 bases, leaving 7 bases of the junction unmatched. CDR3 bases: TGTGCCAGTAGTCTGGAGGCAGGGGGGACCCAGTACTTC. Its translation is CASSLEAGGTQYF.

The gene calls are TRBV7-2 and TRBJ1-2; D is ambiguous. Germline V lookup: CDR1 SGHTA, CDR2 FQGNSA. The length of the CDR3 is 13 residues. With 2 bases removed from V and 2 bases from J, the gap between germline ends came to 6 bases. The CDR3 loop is CASSLLTNYGYTF. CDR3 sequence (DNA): TGTGCCAGCAGCTTACTGACAAACTATGGCTACACCTTC.

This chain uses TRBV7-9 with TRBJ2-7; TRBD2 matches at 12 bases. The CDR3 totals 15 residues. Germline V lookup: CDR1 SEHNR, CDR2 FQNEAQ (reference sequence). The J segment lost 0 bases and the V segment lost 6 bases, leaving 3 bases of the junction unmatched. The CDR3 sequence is CASRMTSGSSYEQYF. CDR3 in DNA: TGTGCCAGCAGGATGACTAGCGGGAGCTCCTACGAGCAGTACTTC.

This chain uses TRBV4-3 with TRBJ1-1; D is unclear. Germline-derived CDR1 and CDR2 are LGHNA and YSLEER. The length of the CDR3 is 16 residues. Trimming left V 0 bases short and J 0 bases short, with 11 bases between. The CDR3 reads CASSQDLSRVNTEAFF. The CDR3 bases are TGCGCCAGCAGCCAAGATCTATCAAGAGTGAACACTGAAGCTTTCTTT.

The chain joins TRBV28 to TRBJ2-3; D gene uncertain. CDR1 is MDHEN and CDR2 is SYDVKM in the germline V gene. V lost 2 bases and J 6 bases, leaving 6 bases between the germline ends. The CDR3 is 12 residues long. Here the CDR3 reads CASSLPGDTQYF. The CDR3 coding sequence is TGTGCCAGCAGTTTACCCGGTGATACGCAGTATTTT.